This is a list of T cell receptor beta chains from one sample in a study of CD8 T cells in ankylosing spondylitis. TCRdb re-called the 5' RACE reads with MiXCR, one entry per CDR3 protein. This table has 350,000 or so distinct CDR3 sequences, around 8% appearing once. Material for sequencing was blood, either unsorted or a sorted T cell fraction (not recorded which). These receptors were obtained from a male donor with ankylosing spondylitis. CDR3s leave out the opening cysteine and the closing phenylalanine or tryptophan.

length: 13
V: TRBV4-2
J: TRBJ2-3
CDR3: ASSHGPEGTDTQY

length: 12
V: TRBV7-8
J: TRBJ2-3
CDR3: ASSLAAGGPLQY

length: 12
V: TRBV29-1
J: TRBJ2-1
CDR3: NVELPGFYNEQF

length: 13
V: TRBV29-1
J: TRBJ2-3
CDR3: SLLMTSGPMGTQY

length: 12
V: TRBV5-1
J: TRBJ2-5
CDR3: ASSLDRPEQPQY

length: 13
V: TRBV28
J: TRBJ1-5
CDR3: ASSFVSRQNQPQH

length: 14
V: TRBV9
J: TRBJ2-3
CDR3: ASSVTSAYYTDTQY

length: 14
V: TRBV4-2
J: TRBJ1-5
CDR3: ASSQELVGGYQPQH

length: 15
V: TRBV4-2
J: TRBJ2-7
CDR3: ASSQGAKAIEIYEQY

length: 14
V: TRBV3-1
J: TRBJ2-5
CDR3: ASSQETVSRQETQY

length: 13
V: TRBV4-1
J: TRBJ2-7
CDR3: ASSLKAPSSYEQY

length: 12
V: TRBV3-1
J: TRBJ2-1
CDR3: ASSQVERYNEQF

length: 11
V: TRBV12-3/TRBV12-4
J: TRBJ2-1
CDR3: ASSLALAGEQF

length: 12
V: TRBV10-3
J: TRBJ1-2
CDR3: AISENQADYGYT

length: 15
V: TRBV20-1
J: TRBJ2-1
CDR3: SATKLAGGPLNNEQF

length: 14
V: TRBV7-8
J: TRBJ1-1
CDR3: ASRTDRGEFGTEAF

length: 14
V: TRBV5-8
J: TRBJ2-1
CDR3: ASSFDGHGNYNEQF

length: 11
V: TRBV3-1
J: TRBJ1-2
CDR3: ASSQWTGYGYT

length: 14
V: TRBV2
J: TRBJ2-2
CDR3: ASTPDAHLNTGELF

length: 13
V: TRBV13
J: TRBJ2-7
CDR3: ASTSWVQRAYEQY

length: 11
V: TRBV2
J: TRBJ1-2
CDR3: ASRPGRGYGYT

length: 10
V: TRBV7-9
J: TRBJ1-6
CDR3: ASGGGNSPLH

length: 11
V: TRBV30
J: TRBJ2-4
CDR3: AWSVPGGYIQY

length: 12
V: TRBV7-8
J: TRBJ2-1
CDR3: ASSLPSGRDEQF

length: 9
V: TRBV6-5
J: TRBJ2-3
CDR3: ATMRTDTQY

length: 15
V: TRBV6-1
J: TRBJ2-1
CDR3: ASSETRGLADNNEQF

length: 12
V: TRBV20-1
J: TRBJ2-7
CDR3: SARPTGFSYEQY

length: 12
V: TRBV7-2
J: TRBJ1-2
CDR3: ASSYLLGAWGYT

length: 12
V: TRBV5-1
J: TRBJ2-7
CDR3: ASSPGLAGGEQY

length: 11
V: TRBV20-1
J: TRBJ2-7
CDR3: RAGVGGPYEQY

length: 10
V: TRBV2
J: TRBJ2-1
CDR3: ASFALGNEQF

length: 11
V: TRBV5-1
J: TRBJ1-2
CDR3: ASSPSGAHGYT

length: 11
V: TRBV29-1
J: TRBJ2-2
CDR3: SVGDSGLGELF

length: 14
V: TRBV4-2
J: TRBJ2-3
CDR3: ASSQEGRILTDTQY

length: 12
V: TRBV27
J: TRBJ1-6
CDR3: ASSFQSRNSPLH

length: 14
V: TRBV7-2
J: TRBJ2-7
CDR3: ASSLAGLPSSYEQY

length: 11
V: TRBV3-1
J: TRBJ2-1
CDR3: ASSSGLLAGKF

length: 14
V: TRBV10-3
J: TRBJ2-2
CDR3: AISESRRSNTGELF

length: 14
V: TRBV27
J: TRBJ2-7
CDR3: ASSRGQPGLAYEQY

length: 11
V: TRBV10-1
J: TRBJ2-5
CDR3: ASSPGATETQY

length: 13
V: TRBV5-1
J: TRBJ2-3
CDR3: ASTPRDYQSDTQY

length: 13
V: TRBV12-3/TRBV12-4
J: TRBJ2-7
CDR3: ASSPTSGRGHEQY

length: 13
V: TRBV4-1
J: TRBJ2-7
CDR3: ASSQGHPSDYEQY

length: 13
V: TRBV19
J: TRBJ2-5
CDR3: ASSTRTSGRETQY

length: 13
V: TRBV7-2
J: TRBJ2-4
CDR3: ASSRYQGAGDIQY

length: 11
V: TRBV12-3/TRBV12-4
J: TRBJ2-2
CDR3: ASSFLSTGELF

length: 13
V: TRBV20-1
J: TRBJ2-3
CDR3: SASRGQRYTDTQY

length: 15
V: TRBV7-2
J: TRBJ1-3
CDR3: ASSLVGGTGSGNTIY

length: 13
V: TRBV2
J: TRBJ1-5
CDR3: ASSEEAGVDQPQH

length: 11
V: TRBV18
J: TRBJ2-1
CDR3: ASSDGPNNEQF

length: 9
V: TRBV12-3/TRBV12-4
J: TRBJ2-2
CDR3: ASSYAGELF

length: 10
V: TRBV7-2
J: TRBJ1-5
CDR3: ASSSRGQPQH

length: 11
V: TRBV20-1
J: TRBJ2-2
CDR3: SARAGLAGELF

length: 11
V: TRBV12-3/TRBV12-4
J: TRBJ2-7
CDR3: ASSYDDGSQQY

length: 15
V: TRBV2
J: TRBJ2-3
CDR3: ASILTGTSGSTDTQY

length: 14
V: TRBV5-1
J: TRBJ2-3
CDR3: ASRISTGPTWDTQY

length: 11
V: TRBV5-1
J: TRBJ2-7
CDR3: ASSVADSYEQY

length: 19
V: TRBV5-6
J: TRBJ2-2
CDR3: ASSLSPWGLANQANTGELF

length: 14
V: TRBV20-1
J: TRBJ2-7
CDR3: SARDNSGMPSYEQY

length: 15
V: TRBV7-6
J: TRBJ2-7
CDR3: ASSLRGLQSPSYEQY